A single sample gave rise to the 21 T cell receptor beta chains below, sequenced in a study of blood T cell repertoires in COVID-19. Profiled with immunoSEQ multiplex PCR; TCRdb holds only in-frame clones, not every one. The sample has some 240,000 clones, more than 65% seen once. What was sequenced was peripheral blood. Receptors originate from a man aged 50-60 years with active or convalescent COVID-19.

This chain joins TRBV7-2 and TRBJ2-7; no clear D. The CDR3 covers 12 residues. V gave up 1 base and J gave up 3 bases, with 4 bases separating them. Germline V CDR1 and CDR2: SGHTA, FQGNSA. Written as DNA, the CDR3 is TGTGCCAGCAGCTTAGTCGTCTACGAGCAGTACTTC. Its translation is CASSLVVYEQYF.

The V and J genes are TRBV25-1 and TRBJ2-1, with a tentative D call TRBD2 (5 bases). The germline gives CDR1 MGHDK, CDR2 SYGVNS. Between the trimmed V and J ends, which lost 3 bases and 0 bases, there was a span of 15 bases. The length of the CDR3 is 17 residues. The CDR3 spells CASSDEGLIRSYNEQFF. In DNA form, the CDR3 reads TGTGCCAGCAGTGACGAGGGTCTCATACGCTCCTACAATGAGCAGTTCTTC.

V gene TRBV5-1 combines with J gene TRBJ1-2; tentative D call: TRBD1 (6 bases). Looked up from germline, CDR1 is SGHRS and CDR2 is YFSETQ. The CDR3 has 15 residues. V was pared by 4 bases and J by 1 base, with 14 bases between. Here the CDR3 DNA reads TGCGCCAGCAGCACAGGGACACATAGTAACTATGGCTACACCTTC. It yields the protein CASSTGTHSNYGYTF.

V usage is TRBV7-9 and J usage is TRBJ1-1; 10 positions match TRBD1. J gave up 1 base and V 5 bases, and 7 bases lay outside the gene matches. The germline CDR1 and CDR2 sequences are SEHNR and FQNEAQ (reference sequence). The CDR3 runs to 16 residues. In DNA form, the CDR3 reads TGTGCCAGCAGCCGTTCGACAGGGGGCCAGAACACTGAAGCTTTCTTT. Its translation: CASSRSTGGQNTEAFF.

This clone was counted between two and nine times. The CDR3 is CASSLALGGEEKLFF. CDR3 DNA sequence: TGTGCCAGCAGCTTAGCGCTTGGGGGCGAAGAAAAACTGTTTTTT. This sequence joins TRBV11-1 and TRBJ1-4; D possibly corresponds to TRBD1 (6 bases). V lost 0 bases, J lost 8 bases, and 13 bases lay in between. The V gene's germline CDR1 is SGHAT and CDR2 FQDESV (reference sequence). The CDR3 has 15 residues.

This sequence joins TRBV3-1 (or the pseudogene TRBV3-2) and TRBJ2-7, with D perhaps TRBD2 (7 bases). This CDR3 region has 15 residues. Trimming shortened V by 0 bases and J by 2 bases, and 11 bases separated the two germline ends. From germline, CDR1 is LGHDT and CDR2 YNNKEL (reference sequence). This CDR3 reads CASSQDAGAPYEQYV. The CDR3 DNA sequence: TGTGCCAGCAGCCAAGATGCGGGGGCACCCTACGAGCAGTACGTC.

The CDR3 is CSVQGSGETQYF. The CDR3 bases are TGCAGCGTCCAGGGTAGCGGGGAGACCCAGTACTTC. The rearrangement links TRBV29-1 to TRBJ2-5, with TRBD2 matching over 7 bases. The trim removed 6 bases at V and 5 bases at J, leaving 6 bases unmatched. This CDR3 spans 12 amino acids. Looked up from germline, CDR1 is SQVTM and CDR2 is ANQGSEA.

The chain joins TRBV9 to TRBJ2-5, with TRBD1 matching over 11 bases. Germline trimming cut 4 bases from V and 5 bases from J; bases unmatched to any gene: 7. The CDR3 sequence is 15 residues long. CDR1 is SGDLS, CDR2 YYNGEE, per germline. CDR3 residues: CASSPPGQGGETQYF. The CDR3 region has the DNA TGTGCCAGCAGCCCACCGGGACAGGGGGGGGAGACCCAGTACTTC.

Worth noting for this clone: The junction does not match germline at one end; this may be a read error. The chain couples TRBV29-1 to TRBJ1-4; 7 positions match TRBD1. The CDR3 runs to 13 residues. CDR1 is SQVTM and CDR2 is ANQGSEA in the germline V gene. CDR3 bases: TGCAGCGTTACCGGGACAGAGAATGGAAAACTGTTTTTT. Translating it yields CSVTGTENGKLFF.

The CDR3 sequence is CAIPDRTGNTIYF. CDR3 nucleotide sequence: TGTGCCATCCCGGACAGAACGGGAAACACCATATATTTT. This sequence joins TRBV21-1 and TRBJ1-3; the table's D call TRBD1 went unverified against the DNA. TRBV21-1 is tagged as a pseudogene. CDR3 size: 13 residues.

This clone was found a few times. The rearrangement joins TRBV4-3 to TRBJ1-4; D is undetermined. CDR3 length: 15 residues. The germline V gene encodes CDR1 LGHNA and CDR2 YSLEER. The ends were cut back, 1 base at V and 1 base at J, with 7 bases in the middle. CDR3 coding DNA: TGCGCCAGCAGCCAAGGACTCGGAACTAATGAAAAACTGTTTTTT. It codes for CASSQGLGTNEKLFF.

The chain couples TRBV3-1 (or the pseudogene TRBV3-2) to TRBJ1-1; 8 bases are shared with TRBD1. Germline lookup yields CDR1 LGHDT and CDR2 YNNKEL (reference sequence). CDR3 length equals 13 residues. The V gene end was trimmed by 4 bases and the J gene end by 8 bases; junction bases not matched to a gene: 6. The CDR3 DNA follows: TGTGCCAGCAGCCTATCAGGGGGCATCGAAGCTTTCTTT. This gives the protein CASSLSGGIEAFF.

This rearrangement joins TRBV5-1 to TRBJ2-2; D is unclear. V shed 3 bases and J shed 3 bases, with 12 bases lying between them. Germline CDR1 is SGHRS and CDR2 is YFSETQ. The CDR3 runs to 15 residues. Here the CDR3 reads CASSWASMDTGELFF. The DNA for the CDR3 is TGCGCCAGCAGCTGGGCCTCGATGGACACCGGGGAGCTGTTTTTT.

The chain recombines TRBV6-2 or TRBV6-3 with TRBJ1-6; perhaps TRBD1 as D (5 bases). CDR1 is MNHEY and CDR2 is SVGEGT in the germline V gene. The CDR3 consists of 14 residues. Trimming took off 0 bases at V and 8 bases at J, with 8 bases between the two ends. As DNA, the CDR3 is TGTGCCAGCAGTTACTCGACGGGGGATTCACCCCTCCACTTT. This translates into CASSYSTGDSPLHF.

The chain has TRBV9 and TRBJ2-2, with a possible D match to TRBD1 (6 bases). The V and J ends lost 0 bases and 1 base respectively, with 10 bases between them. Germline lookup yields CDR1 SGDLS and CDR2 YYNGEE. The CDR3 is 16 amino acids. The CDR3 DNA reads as TGTGCCAGCAGCGTAGATTCAGGGGTGAACACCGGGGAGCTGTTTTTT. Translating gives CASSVDSGVNTGELFF.

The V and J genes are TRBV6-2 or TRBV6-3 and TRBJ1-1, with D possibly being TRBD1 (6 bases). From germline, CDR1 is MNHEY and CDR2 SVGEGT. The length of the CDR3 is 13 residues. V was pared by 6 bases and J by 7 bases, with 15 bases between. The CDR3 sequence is CASSLMGAFEAFF. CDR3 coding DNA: TGTGCCAGCAGCCTTATGGGGGCTTTTGAAGCTTTCTTT.

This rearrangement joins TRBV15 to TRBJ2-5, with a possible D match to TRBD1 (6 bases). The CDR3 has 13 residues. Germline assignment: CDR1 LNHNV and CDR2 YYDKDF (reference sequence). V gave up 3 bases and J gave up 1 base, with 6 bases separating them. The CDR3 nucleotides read TGTGCCACCAGCAGGGACAGCCAAGAGACCCAGTACTTC. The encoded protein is CATSRDSQETQYF.

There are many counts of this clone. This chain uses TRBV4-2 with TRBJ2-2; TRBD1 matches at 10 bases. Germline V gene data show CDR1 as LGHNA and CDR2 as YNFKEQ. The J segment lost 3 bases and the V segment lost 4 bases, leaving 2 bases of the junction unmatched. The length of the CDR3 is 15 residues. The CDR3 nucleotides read TGTGCCAGCAGCCCGGGACAGGGGCACACCGGGGAGCTGTTTTTT. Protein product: CASSPGQGHTGELFF.

The CDR3 nucleotides are TGCGCCAGCAGCAAACAGGAGTATGGCTACACCTTC. Translation gives CASSKQEYGYTF. This chain joins TRBV10-2 and TRBJ1-2, with a possible D match to TRBD1 (5 bases). The length of the CDR3 is 12 residues. Germline values: CDR1 WSHSY, CDR2 SAAADI. V was trimmed by 6 bases and J by 5 bases, leaving 10 bases between them.

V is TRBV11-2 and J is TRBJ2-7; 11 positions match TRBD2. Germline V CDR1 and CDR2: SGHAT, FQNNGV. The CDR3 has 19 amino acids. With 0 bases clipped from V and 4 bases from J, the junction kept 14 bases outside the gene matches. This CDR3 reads CASSLDGTSGPYPGYEQYF. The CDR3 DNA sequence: TGTGCCAGCAGCTTAGATGGGACTAGCGGCCCCTATCCAGGTTACGAGCAGTACTTC.

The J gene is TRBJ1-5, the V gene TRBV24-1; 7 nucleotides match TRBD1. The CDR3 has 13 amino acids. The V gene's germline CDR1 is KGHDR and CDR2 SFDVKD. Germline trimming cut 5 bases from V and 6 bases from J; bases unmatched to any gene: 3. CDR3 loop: CATSAGGGQPQHF. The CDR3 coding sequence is TGTGCCACCAGTGCAGGGGGAGGTCAGCCCCAGCATTTT.